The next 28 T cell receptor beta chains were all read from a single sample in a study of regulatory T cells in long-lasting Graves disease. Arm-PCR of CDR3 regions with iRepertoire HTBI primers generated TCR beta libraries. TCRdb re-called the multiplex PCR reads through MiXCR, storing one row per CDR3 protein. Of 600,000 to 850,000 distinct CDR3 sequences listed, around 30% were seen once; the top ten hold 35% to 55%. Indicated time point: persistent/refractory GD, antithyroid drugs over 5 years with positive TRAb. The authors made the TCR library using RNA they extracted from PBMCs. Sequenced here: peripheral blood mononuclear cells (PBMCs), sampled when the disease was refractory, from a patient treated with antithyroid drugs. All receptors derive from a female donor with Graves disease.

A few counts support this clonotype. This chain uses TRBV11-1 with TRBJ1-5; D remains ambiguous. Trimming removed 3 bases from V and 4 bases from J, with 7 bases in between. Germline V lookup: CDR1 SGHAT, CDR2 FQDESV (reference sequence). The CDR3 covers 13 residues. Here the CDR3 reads CASSFSPNQPQHF. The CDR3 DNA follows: TGTGCCAGCAGCTTTTCACCTAATCAGCCCCAGCATTTT.

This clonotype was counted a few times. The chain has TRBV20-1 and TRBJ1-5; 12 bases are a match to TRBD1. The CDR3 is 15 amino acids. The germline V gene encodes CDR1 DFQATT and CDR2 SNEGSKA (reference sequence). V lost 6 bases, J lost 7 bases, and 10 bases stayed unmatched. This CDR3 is CSAGGTGGEGQPQHF. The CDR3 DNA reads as TGCAGTGCCGGAGGGACAGGGGGCGAGGGACAGCCCCAGCATTTT.

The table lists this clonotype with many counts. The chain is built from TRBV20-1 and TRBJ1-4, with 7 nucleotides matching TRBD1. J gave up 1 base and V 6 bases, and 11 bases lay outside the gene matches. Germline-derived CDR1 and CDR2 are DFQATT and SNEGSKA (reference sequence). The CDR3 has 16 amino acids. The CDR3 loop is CSAGTAVEGTNEKLFF. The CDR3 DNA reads TGCAGTGCAGGGACAGCCGTCGAGGGAACTAATGAAAAACTGTTTTTT.

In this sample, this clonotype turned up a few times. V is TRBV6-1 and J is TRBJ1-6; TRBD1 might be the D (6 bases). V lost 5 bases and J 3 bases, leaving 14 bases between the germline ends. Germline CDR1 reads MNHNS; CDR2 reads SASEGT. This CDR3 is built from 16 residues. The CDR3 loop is CASSLLQGDYNSPLHF. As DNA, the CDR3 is TGTGCCAGCAGTCTACTACAGGGCGACTATAATTCACCCCTCCACTTT.

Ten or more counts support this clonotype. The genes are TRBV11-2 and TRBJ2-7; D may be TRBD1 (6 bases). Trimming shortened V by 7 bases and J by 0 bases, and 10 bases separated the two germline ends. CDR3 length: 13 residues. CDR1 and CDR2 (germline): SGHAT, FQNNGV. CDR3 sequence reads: CASIGDTSYEQYF. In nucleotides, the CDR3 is TGTGCCAGCATCGGGGACACCTCCTACGAGCAGTACTTC.

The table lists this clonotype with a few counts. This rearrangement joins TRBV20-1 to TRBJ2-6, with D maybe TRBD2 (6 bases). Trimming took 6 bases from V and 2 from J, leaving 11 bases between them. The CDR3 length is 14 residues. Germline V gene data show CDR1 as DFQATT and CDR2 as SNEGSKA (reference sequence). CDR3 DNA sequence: TGCAGTGCCTGGGGGGTCGCTGGGGCCAACGTCCTGACTTTC. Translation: CSAWGVAGANVLTF.

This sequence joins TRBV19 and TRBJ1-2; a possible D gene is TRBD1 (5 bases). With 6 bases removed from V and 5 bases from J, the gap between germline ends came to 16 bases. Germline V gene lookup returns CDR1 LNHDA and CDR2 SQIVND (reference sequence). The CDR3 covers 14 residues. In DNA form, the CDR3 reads TGTGCCAGTAGAGCGAGGCAGGGACGATATGGCTACACCTTC. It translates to CASRARQGRYGYTF.

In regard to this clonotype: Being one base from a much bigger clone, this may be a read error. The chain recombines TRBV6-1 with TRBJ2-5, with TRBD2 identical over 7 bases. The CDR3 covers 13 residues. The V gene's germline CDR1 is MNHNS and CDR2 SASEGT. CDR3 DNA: TGTGCCAGCACCCAGGGACTACCAGAGACCCCGTACTTC. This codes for CASTQGLPETPYF.

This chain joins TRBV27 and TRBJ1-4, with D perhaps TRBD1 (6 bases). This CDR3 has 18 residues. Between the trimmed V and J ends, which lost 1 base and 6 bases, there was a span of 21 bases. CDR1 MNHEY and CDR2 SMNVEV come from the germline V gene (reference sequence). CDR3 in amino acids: CASSLLPLNRDGHEKLFF. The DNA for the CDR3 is TGTGCCAGCAGTTTATTGCCCCTAAACAGGGACGGGCATGAAAAACTGTTTTTT.

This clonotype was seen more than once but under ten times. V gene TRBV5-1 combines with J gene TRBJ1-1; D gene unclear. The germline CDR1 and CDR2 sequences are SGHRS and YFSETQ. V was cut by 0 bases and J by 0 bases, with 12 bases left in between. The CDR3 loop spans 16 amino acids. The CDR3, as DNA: TGCGCCAGCAGCTTGGAGCCAGCCAAAATGAACACTGAAGCTTTCTTT. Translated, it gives CASSLEPAKMNTEAFF.

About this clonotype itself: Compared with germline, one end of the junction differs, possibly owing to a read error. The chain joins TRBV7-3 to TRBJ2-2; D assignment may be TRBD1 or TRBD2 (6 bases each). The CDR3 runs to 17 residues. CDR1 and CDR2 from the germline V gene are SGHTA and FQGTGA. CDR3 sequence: CTSSLGGGTGRTGELFF. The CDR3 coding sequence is TGTACCAGCAGCTTAGGAGGGGGAACAGGGCGAACCGGGGAGCTGTTTTTT.

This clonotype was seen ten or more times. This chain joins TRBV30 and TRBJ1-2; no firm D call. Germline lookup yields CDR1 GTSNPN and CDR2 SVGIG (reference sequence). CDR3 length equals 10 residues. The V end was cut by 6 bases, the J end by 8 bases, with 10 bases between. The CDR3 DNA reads TGTGCCTGCCGGGTTTACGGCTACACCTTC. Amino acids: CACRVYGYTF.

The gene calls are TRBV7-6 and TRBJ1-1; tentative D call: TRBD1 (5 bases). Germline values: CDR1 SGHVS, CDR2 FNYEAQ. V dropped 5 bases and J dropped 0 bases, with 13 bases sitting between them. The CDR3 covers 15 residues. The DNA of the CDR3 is TGTGCCAGCAGCCAATACCAGGGTTTGAACACTGAAGCTTTCTTT. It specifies CASSQYQGLNTEAFF.

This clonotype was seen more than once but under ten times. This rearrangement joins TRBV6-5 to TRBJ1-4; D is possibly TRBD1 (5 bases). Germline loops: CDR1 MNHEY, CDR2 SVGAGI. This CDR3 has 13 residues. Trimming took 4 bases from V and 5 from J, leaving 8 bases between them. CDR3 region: CASSSPGNEKLFF. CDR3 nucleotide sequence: TGTGCCAGCAGTTCCCCAGGGAATGAAAAACTGTTTTTT.

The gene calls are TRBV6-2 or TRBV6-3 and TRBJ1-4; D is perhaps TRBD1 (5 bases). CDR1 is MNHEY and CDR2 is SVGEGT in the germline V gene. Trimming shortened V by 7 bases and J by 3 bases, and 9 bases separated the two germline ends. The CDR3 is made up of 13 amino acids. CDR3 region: CASNQGANEKLFF. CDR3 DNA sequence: TGTGCCAGCAACCAGGGAGCTAATGAAAAACTGTTTTTT.

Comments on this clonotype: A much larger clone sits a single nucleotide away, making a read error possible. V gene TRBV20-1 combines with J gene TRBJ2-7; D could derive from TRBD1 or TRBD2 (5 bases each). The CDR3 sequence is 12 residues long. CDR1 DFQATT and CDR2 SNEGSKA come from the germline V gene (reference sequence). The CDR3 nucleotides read TGCAGTGCCCCCCGGGTGGGGGACGAGCGGTACTTC. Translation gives CSAPRVGDERYF.

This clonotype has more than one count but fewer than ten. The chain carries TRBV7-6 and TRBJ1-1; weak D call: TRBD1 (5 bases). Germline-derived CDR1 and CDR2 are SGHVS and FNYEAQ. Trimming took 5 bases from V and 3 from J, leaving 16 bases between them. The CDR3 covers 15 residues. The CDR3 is CASSQGRLRDTEAFF. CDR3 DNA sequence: TGTGCCAGCAGCCAGGGACGCCTTAGGGACACTGAAGCTTTCTTT. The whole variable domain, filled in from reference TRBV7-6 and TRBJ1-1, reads GAGVSQSPRYKVTKRGQDVALRCDPISGHVSLYWYRQALGQGPEFLTYFNYEAQQDKSGLPNDRFSAERPEGSISTLTIQRTEQRDSAMYRCASSQGRLRDTEAFFGQGTRLTVV.

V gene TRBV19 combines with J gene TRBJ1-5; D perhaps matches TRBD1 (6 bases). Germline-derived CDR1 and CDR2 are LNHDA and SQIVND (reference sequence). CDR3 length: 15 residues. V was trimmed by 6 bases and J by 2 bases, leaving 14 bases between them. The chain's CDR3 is CASRMWGRGNQPQHF. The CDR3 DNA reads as TGTGCCAGTAGGATGTGGGGGCGCGGCAATCAGCCCCAGCATTTT.

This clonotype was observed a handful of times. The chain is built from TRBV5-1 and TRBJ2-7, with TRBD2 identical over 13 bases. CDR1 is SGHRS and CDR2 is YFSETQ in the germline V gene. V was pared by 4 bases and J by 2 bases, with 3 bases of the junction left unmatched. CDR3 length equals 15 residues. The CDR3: CASSRGTSGTYEQYF. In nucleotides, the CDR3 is TGCGCCAGCAGCCGAGGGACTAGCGGGACCTACGAGCAGTACTTC.

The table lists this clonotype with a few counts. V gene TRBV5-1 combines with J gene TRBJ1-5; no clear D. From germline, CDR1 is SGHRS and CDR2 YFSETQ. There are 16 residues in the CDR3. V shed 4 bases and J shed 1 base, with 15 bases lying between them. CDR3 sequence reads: CASSGNNTWSNQPQHF. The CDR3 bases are TGCGCCAGCAGCGGGAACAATACATGGAGCAATCAGCCCCAGCATTTT. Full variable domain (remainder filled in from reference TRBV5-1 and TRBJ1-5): KAGVTQTPRYLIKTRGQQVTLSCSPISGHRSVSWYQQTPGQGLQFLFEYFSETQRNKGNFPGRFSGRQFSNSRSEMNVSTLELGDSALYLCASSGNNTWSNQPQHFGDGTRLSIL.

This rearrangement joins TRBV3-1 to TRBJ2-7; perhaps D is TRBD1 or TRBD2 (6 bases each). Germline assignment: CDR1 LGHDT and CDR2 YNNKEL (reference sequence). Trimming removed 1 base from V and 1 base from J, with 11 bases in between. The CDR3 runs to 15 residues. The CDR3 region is CASSQGGRGSYEQYF. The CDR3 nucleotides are TGTGCCAGCAGCCAAGGGGGGCGGGGATCCTACGAGCAGTACTTC.

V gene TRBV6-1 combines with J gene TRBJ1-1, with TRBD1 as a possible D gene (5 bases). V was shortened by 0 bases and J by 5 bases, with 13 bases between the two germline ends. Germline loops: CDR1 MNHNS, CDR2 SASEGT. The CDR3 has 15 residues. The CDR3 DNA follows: TGTGCCAGCAGTGAAGCGAGCGGGGGGACGACTGAAGCTTTCTTT. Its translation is CASSEASGGTTEAFF.

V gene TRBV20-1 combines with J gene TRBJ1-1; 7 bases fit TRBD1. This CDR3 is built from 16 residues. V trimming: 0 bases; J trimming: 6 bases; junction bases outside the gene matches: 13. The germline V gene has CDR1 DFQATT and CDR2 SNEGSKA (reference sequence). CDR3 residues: CSARDRGTHQRAEAFF. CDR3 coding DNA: TGCAGTGCTAGAGACAGGGGGACTCACCAAAGGGCTGAAGCTTTCTTT.

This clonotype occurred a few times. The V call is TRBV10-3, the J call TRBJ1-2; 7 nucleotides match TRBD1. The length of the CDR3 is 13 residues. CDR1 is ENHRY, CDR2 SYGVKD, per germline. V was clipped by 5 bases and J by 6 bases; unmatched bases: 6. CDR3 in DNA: TGTGCCATCAGTCGGGACAGAACAGATGGCTACACCTTC. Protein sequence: CAISRDRTDGYTF.

CDR3 sequence reads: CASSSGQIYGYTF. The CDR3 coding sequence is TGTGCCAGCAGTTCGGGACAGATTTATGGCTACACCTTC. V usage is TRBV12-3 or TRBV12-4 and J usage is TRBJ1-2, with 7 nucleotides matching TRBD1. This CDR3 contains 13 residues. Germline trimming cut 4 bases from V and 5 bases from J; bases unmatched to any gene: 4.

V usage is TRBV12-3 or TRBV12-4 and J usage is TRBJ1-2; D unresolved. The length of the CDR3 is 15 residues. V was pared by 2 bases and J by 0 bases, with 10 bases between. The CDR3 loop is CASSLRGVSNYGYTF. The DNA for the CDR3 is TGTGCCAGCAGTTTACGGGGAGTTTCTAACTATGGCTACACCTTC.

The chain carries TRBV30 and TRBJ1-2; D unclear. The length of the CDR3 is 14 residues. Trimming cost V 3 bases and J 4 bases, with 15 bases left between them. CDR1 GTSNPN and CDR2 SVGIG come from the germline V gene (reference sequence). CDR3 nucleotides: TGTGCCTGGAGCATTAGGACTTGGGTCTATGGCTACACCTTC. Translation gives CAWSIRTWVYGYTF.

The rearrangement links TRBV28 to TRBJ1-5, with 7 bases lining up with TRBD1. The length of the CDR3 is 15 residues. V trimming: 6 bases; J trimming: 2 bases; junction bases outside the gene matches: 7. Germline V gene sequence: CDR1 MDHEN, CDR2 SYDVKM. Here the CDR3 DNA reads TGTGCCAGCAGCCCTTCCAGGGGGGGCAATCAGCCCCAGCATTTT. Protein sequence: CASSPSRGGNQPQHF.